The 22 T cell receptor beta chains in this list originate from one sample, sequenced in a study of T cell clusters in autoimmune cytopenias. TRB amplification used approximately 250 ng of peripheral blood genomic DNA. TRB was amplified by touch-down multiplex PCR, primer pools A and B combined. TCRdb processed the multiplex PCR reads again and assigns one entry to each CDR3 protein, with no DNA. This sample's table has approximately 16,000 distinct CDR3 sequences. The specimen was peripheral blood. These receptors came from a human donor with an autoimmune cytopenia or autoimmune hepatitis (not recorded which).

Its frequency marks this clonotype as medium-sized (0.01 to 0.1%). V is TRBV27 and J is TRBJ2-7; the TRBD2 assignment by TCRdb is unverifiable without DNA. Looked up from germline, CDR1 is MNHEY and CDR2 is SMNVEV (reference sequence). This CDR3 contains 17 residues. The CDR3 sequence: CASSSNPLAGGKYEQYF.

V and J are TRBV18 and TRBJ1-4. This CDR3 is built from 15 residues. Germline V lookup: CDR1 KGHSH, CDR2 LQKENI. The CDR3 sequence: CASSPLTSTNEKLFF. The variable domain in full, with the rest retrieved from reference TRBV18 and TRBJ1-4, is NAGVMQNPRHLVRRRGQEARLRCSPMKGHSHVYWYRQLPEEGLKFMVYLQKENIIDESGMPKERFSAEFPKEGPSILRIQQVVRGDSAAYFCASSPLTSTNEKLFFGSGTQLSVL.

This clonotype registers medium-sized (0.01 to 0.1%) by frequency. This chain joins TRBV19 and TRBJ2-1. CDR3 size: 11 residues. The germline gives CDR1 LNHDA, CDR2 SQIVND (reference sequence). CDR3 loop: CASTVGNEQFF.

The chain couples TRBV27 to TRBJ2-3; the D call from TCRdb, TRBD2, cannot be confirmed without DNA. CDR1 and CDR2 (germline): MNHEY, SMNVEV (reference sequence). This CDR3 contains 19 residues. CDR3 amino acids: CASSSRTSGGATSTDTQYF.

The chain links TRBV20-1 to TRBJ2-1; TCRdb indicates TRBD2, and absent DNA this call remains unverified. The CDR3 runs to 16 residues. Germline loops: CDR1 DFQATT, CDR2 SNEGSKA (reference sequence). The CDR3 is CSASFSQASGTNEQFF.

CDR3 in amino acids: CASSLGPGQPQHF. The chain has TRBV5-1 and TRBJ1-5; with no DNA, the TCRdb D assignment of TRBD1 cannot be verified. This CDR3 region has 13 residues. In germline, CDR1 is SGHRS, CDR2 YFSETQ.

This chain links TRBV5-1 with TRBJ2-7. CDR1 SGHRS and CDR2 YFSETQ come from the germline V gene. The CDR3 extends over 13 amino acids. The CDR3 is CASSSTLFYEQYF. The full variable domain, rest sourced from reference TRBV5-1 and TRBJ2-7, is KAGVTQTPRYLIKTRGQQVTLSCSPISGHRSVSWYQQTPGQGLQFLFEYFSETQRNKGNFPGRFSGRQFSNSRSEMNVSTLELGDSALYLCASSSTLFYEQYFGPGTRLTVT.

The rearrangement links TRBV6-2 or TRBV6-3 to TRBJ2-1; there is no DNA to check the TCRdb D call of TRBD2. CDR1 is MNHEY and CDR2 is SVGEGT in the germline V gene. This CDR3 comprises 13 residues. The chain's CDR3 is CASSGGRANEQFF.

The chain uses TRBV30 and TRBJ2-7. Germline V lookup: CDR1 GTSNPN, CDR2 SVGIG (reference sequence). CDR3 length: 13 amino acids. CDR3 in amino acids: CAWSRFRSYEQYF.

The chain employs TRBV5-6 and TRBJ1-1; TCRdb lists TRBD1, though no DNA is available to test this call. This CDR3 spans 15 amino acids. CDR1 and CDR2 from the germline V gene are SGHDT and YYEEEE. This CDR3 reads CASTPGSQLYTEAFF.

The chain uses TRBV6-6 and TRBJ1-1; the D call of TRBD1 rests on TCRdb alone, since no DNA is present to check it. CDR1 and CDR2 from the germline V gene are MNHNY and SVGAGI (reference sequence). The CDR3 extends over 14 amino acids. The CDR3 spells CASSSPGLSTEAFF.

The V and J genes are TRBV19 and TRBJ1-5; absent DNA, TCRdb's TRBD1 call cannot be checked. This CDR3 has 15 amino acids. The germline CDR1 and CDR2 sequences are LNHDA and SQIVND (reference sequence). CDR3: CASGWGTRGNQPQHF.

The rearrangement uses TRBV12-3 or TRBV12-4 and TRBJ2-1. The CDR3 length is 14 residues. The CDR3 here is CASSLEGLLREQFF.

The chain uses TRBV18 and TRBJ2-2; TCRdb calls TRBD2, which cannot be checked without DNA. The CDR3 is 14 residues long. Germline loops: CDR1 KGHSH, CDR2 LQKENI. The CDR3 reads CASSLPAGTGELFF. Supplemented by reference TRBV18 and TRBJ2-2, the full variable domain reads NAGVMQNPRHLVRRRGQEARLRCSPMKGHSHVYWYRQLPEEGLKFMVYLQKENIIDESGMPKERFSAEFPKEGPSILRIQQVVRGDSAAYFCASSLPAGTGELFFGEGSRLTVL.

The V and J genes are TRBV19 and TRBJ1-2. The CDR3 spans 11 residues. Per the germline V gene, CDR1 is LNHDA and CDR2 is SQIVND (reference sequence). CDR3 residues: CASPPRSGYTF.

This chain uses TRBV6-5 with TRBJ2-2. Germline-derived CDR1 and CDR2 are MNHEY and SVGAGI. This CDR3 is 15 amino acids long. The CDR3 here is CASSSSSAGKGELFF.

This chain connects TRBV18 to TRBJ2-1; TCRdb picks TRBD2, but there is no DNA to check that call. This CDR3 is 17 amino acids long. Germline lookup yields CDR1 KGHSH and CDR2 LQKENI. This chain's CDR3 is CASSQGLAGGVYNEQFF.

The chain combines TRBV30 with TRBJ1-5. This CDR3 comprises 13 residues. Germline lookup yields CDR1 GTSNPN and CDR2 SVGIG (reference sequence). This chain's CDR3 is CAWSDGFNQPQHF. Using reference TRBV30 and TRBJ1-5 for the parts outside the CDR3, the full variable domain is SQTIHQWPATLVQPVGSPLSLECTVEGTSNPNLYWYRQAAGRGLQLLFYSVGIGQISSEVPQNLSASRPQDRQFILSSKKLLLSDSGFYLCAWSDGFNQPQHFGDGTRLSIL.

This chain uses TRBV18 with TRBJ1-6; TCRdb proposes TRBD1, but this gene call is untestable without DNA. The CDR3 covers 16 residues. Germline assignment: CDR1 KGHSH and CDR2 LQKENI. CDR3 protein: CASSQLPGQGDSPLHF.

This chain connects TRBV27 to TRBJ2-7. The CDR3 runs 16 residues. CDR1 and CDR2 (germline): MNHEY, SMNVEV (reference sequence). CDR3 sequence reads: CASSLSVRRSLDEQYF.

The chain employs TRBV27 and TRBJ2-3. This CDR3 region has 12 residues. Germline V gives CDR1 MNHEY, CDR2 SMNVEV (reference sequence). The CDR3 reads CASSPIVDTQYF.

J is TRBJ2-1 and V is TRBV6-1; TCRdb selects TRBD2, and the lack of DNA leaves this call unchecked. The CDR3 totals 16 residues. CDR1 is MNHNS and CDR2 is SASEGT in the germline V gene. This CDR3 is CASIPLRSGSFSEQFF.